These 28 T cell receptor beta chains originate from one sample sequenced in a study of CD8 T cells in ankylosing spondylitis. These receptors' targets are unknown. Each CDR3 protein gets one entry after TCRdb re-called the 5' RACE reads with MiXCR. This table holds fewer than 250,000 distinct CDR3 sequences, approximately 20% found once. Points from the study as a whole: In ankylosing spondylitis blood, a motif of roughly 8 highly homologous TCR beta variants appeared characteristic.

Sequenced sample: blood, either unsorted or a sorted T cell fraction (not recorded which). Receptors originate from a male donor with ankylosing spondylitis.

This clonotype has only a few counts. V gene TRBV12-3 or TRBV12-4 combines with J gene TRBJ2-3; D gene ambiguous. The V end lost 7 bases, the J end lost 1 base, and 6 bases lay between the germline ends. The CDR3 sequence is 12 residues long. The CDR3 nucleotides read TGTGCCAGCACTCTTGGCACAGATACGCAGTATTTT. Translation gives CASTLGTDTQYF.

This clonotype was seen more than once but under ten times. The J gene is TRBJ1-2, the V gene TRBV27; possibly TRBD1 for D (5 bases). V lost 6 bases, J lost 4 bases, and 15 bases lay in between. This CDR3 region has 14 residues. Germline loops: CDR1 MNHEY, CDR2 SMNVEV (reference sequence). In nucleotides, the CDR3 is TGTGCCAGCAGGGCTCAGGGTTCTGTCTATGGCTACACCTTC. Translated, it gives CASRAQGSVYGYTF.

This chain links TRBV20-1 with TRBJ2-2; 7 nucleotides align to TRBD1. Germline V lookup: CDR1 DFQATT, CDR2 SNEGSKA (reference sequence). The J segment lost 0 bases and the V segment lost 1 base, leaving 2 bases of the junction unmatched. There are 15 residues in the CDR3. The chain's CDR3 is CSARGQGTNTGELFF. Written as DNA, the CDR3 is TGCAGTGCTAGAGGACAGGGAACGAACACCGGGGAGCTGTTTTTT.

The V call is TRBV7-2, the J call TRBJ2-1, with 8 positions matching TRBD2. The ends lost 0 bases at V and 0 bases at J; junction bases unmatched: 7. The CDR3 contains 18 residues. Germline lookup yields CDR1 SGHTA and CDR2 FQGNSA. The CDR3 here is CASSLAGRADSSYNEQFF. Here the CDR3 DNA reads TGTGCCAGCAGCTTAGCCGGGAGGGCCGATAGCTCCTACAATGAGCAGTTCTTC.

This clonotype was observed a handful of times. The genes are TRBV28 and TRBJ2-2, with D maybe TRBD2 (6 bases). The CDR3 has 14 residues. The V end was cut by 3 bases, the J end by 3 bases, with 8 bases between. The V gene's germline CDR1 is MDHEN and CDR2 SYDVKM. The CDR3 loop reads CASSFGDYTGELFF. Here the CDR3 DNA reads TGTGCCAGCAGTTTTGGGGACTACACCGGGGAGCTGTTTTTT.

The V gene is TRBV5-6, the J gene TRBJ2-1; 8 nucleotides match TRBD1. Germline V gene sequence: CDR1 SGHDT, CDR2 YYEEEE. CDR3 size: 13 residues. Trimming took 3 bases from V and 8 from J; bases not matched to a gene: 4. This CDR3 is CASSWTGRDEQFF. In DNA form, the CDR3 reads TGTGCCAGCAGCTGGACAGGGAGAGATGAGCAGTTCTTC. The full variable domain, its missing parts supplied by reference TRBV5-6 and TRBJ2-1, is DAGVTQSPTHLIKTRGQQVTLRCSPKSGHDTVSWYQQALGQGPQFIFQYYEEEERQRGNFPDRFSGHQFPNYSSELNVNALLLGDSALYLCASSWTGRDEQFFGPGTRLTVL.

V gene TRBV5-1 combines with J gene TRBJ1-1, with TRBD1 matching 8 bases. Per the germline V gene, CDR1 is SGHRS and CDR2 is YFSETQ. Trimming took 4 bases from V and 0 from J; bases not matched to a gene: 8. CDR3 length: 16 amino acids. CDR3 sequence (DNA): TGCGCCAGCAGCCTATGGACAGGGTCGGTGAACACTGAAGCTTTCTTT. It encodes CASSLWTGSVNTEAFF.

There are a few counts of this clonotype. The rearrangement uses TRBV11-2 and TRBJ2-2, with D possibly being TRBD2 (5 bases). This CDR3 has 13 amino acids. Germline V gene lookup returns CDR1 SGHAT and CDR2 FQNNGV. V was cut by 3 bases and J by 5 bases, with 7 bases left in between. CDR3 in amino acids: CASSLRETGELFF. The CDR3 nucleotides are TGTGCCAGCAGCTTGAGGGAAACCGGGGAGCTGTTTTTT.

The J gene is TRBJ2-3, the V gene TRBV12-3 or TRBV12-4; 7 bases fit TRBD1. V lost 8 bases to trimming and J lost 3 bases; unmatched junction nucleotides: 14. This CDR3 region has 16 residues. CDR3 region: CASGRTGVPKTDTQYF. CDR3 sequence (DNA): TGTGCCAGCGGGCGGACAGGAGTTCCCAAGACAGATACGCAGTATTTT.

This clonotype was seen at least ten times. The chain links TRBV11-2 to TRBJ2-2; 10 positions match TRBD2. The CDR3 loop spans 15 amino acids. Germline-derived CDR1 and CDR2 are SGHAT and FQNNGV. J lost 3 bases, V lost 5 bases, and 3 bases had no gene match. The CDR3 spells CASSILAGDTGELFF. CDR3 sequence (DNA): TGTGCCAGCAGCATCCTAGCGGGAGACACCGGGGAGCTGTTTTTT.

CDR3 protein: CAINGGSSYNEQFF. The CDR3, as DNA: TGTGCCATCAACGGCGGGAGCTCCTACAATGAGCAGTTCTTC. This sequence joins TRBV10-3 and TRBJ2-1, with TRBD2 matching over 7 bases. The CDR3 consists of 14 residues. Germline CDR1 is ENHRY and CDR2 is SYGVKD. The V gene end was trimmed by 7 bases and the J gene end by 0 bases; junction bases not matched to a gene: 3.

The V and J genes are TRBV20-1 and TRBJ1-1; no clear D. The germline V gene encodes CDR1 DFQATT and CDR2 SNEGSKA (reference sequence). V was shortened by 3 bases and J by 5 bases, with 16 bases between the two germline ends. The CDR3 covers 14 residues. The CDR3 DNA reads as TGCAGTGCTAGTAGCGGGGAAAGTGAGACTGAAGCTTTCTTT. This encodes CSASSGESETEAFF.

This clonotype was seen just once. The chain couples TRBV7-9 to TRBJ2-7; 10 bases fit TRBD1. Germline assignment: CDR1 SEHNR and CDR2 FQNEAQ (reference sequence). With 6 bases clipped from V and 4 bases from J, the junction kept 6 bases outside the gene matches. CDR3 length equals 14 residues. CDR3 sequence: CASSAGTGVYEQYF. The CDR3 nucleotides read TGTGCCAGCAGTGCCGGGACAGGGGTGTACGAGCAGTACTTC.

This clonotype has at least ten counts. The V and J genes are TRBV20-1 and TRBJ2-7; tentative D call: TRBD2 (6 bases). Germline-derived CDR1 and CDR2 are DFQATT and SNEGSKA (reference sequence). V dropped 6 bases and J dropped 3 bases, with 18 bases sitting between them. This CDR3 is 14 amino acids long. The DNA for the CDR3 is TGCAGTGCCCCAACCGAAGGACTAAACTACGAGCAGTACTTC. This sequence encodes CSAPTEGLNYEQYF.

This clonotype was detected a few times. The rearrangement links TRBV29-1 to TRBJ1-1, with D perhaps TRBD1 (6 bases). Germline assignment: CDR1 SQVTM and CDR2 ANQGSEA. Trimming took off 6 bases at V and 5 bases at J, with 13 bases between the two ends. The CDR3 extends over 12 amino acids. In nucleotides, the CDR3 is TGCAGCGTGGTACAGGGAAGGACTGAAGCTTTCTTT. Its translation is CSVVQGRTEAFF.

The chain has TRBV20-1 and TRBJ2-3; D is possibly TRBD1 (5 bases). Germline V gene lookup returns CDR1 DFQATT and CDR2 SNEGSKA (reference sequence). V was pared by 6 bases and J by 6 bases, with 19 bases between. The CDR3 is 14 amino acids. CDR3: CSAHVGDLSDTQYF. The CDR3 bases are TGCAGTGCCCACGTAGGGGATCTGTCCGATACGCAGTATTTT.

This rearrangement joins TRBV4-1 to TRBJ2-7; 8 bases fit TRBD2. J gave up 0 bases and V 3 bases, and 10 bases lay outside the gene matches. The germline CDR1 and CDR2 sequences are MGHRA and YSYEKL. CDR3 size: 17 residues. The CDR3 DNA is TGCGCCAGCAGCCACCCCGTAGCGGGGCTTAGCTCCTACGAGCAGTACTTC. Encoded protein: CASSHPVAGLSSYEQYF.

The V and J genes are TRBV28 and TRBJ1-2; no clear D gene. The CDR3 runs 15 residues. The ends were cut back, 3 bases at V and 4 bases at J, with 15 bases in the middle. In germline, CDR1 is MDHEN, CDR2 SYDVKM. In DNA, the CDR3 is TGTGCCAGCAGTTTTCCCGGGCCATTGGGCTATGGCTACACCTTC. It is translated as CASSFPGPLGYGYTF.

Many counts were recorded for this clonotype. For the CDR3, the DNA is TGCGCCACCCCCAGCCAGGGAGATCCCGCGGGATCCTACGAGCAGTACTTC. Its protein is CATPSQGDPAGSYEQYF. The chain recombines TRBV4-1 with TRBJ2-7, with D perhaps matching TRBD2 (6 bases). Trimming took 10 bases from V and 1 from J, leaving 26 bases between them. Per germline, CDR1 MGHRA and CDR2 YSYEKL. The CDR3 contains 17 residues.

The V and J genes are TRBV4-3 and TRBJ2-1, with 7 bases that match TRBD2. CDR1 is LGHNA, CDR2 YSLEER, per germline. CDR3 length: 16 residues. After removal of 2 bases from V and 0 bases from J, the junction contained 4 bases not matched to a gene. CDR3 residues: CASSQNGLVSYNEQFF. CDR3 in DNA: TGCGCCAGCAGCCAAAACGGACTAGTCTCCTACAATGAGCAGTTCTTC.

This chain joins TRBV9 and TRBJ2-1; 9 positions agree with TRBD2. V was pared by 3 bases and J by 5 bases, with 6 bases of the junction left unmatched. CDR1 and CDR2 (germline): SGDLS, YYNGEE. The CDR3 runs 15 residues. CDR3 region: CASSATGTSNNEQFF. In DNA, the CDR3 is TGTGCCAGCAGCGCCACCGGGACTAGCAACAATGAGCAGTTCTTC.

This clonotype showed up just a few times. The chain has TRBV30 and TRBJ2-5; no definite D call. From germline, CDR1 is GTSNPN and CDR2 SVGIG (reference sequence). The CDR3 is made up of 13 amino acids. The V gene lost 1 base and the J gene lost 5 bases, with 11 bases spanning the gap. In DNA form, the CDR3 reads TGTGCCTGGAGTGGACAAGCGTGGGAGACCCAGTACTTC. This sequence encodes CAWSGQAWETQYF.

This clonotype occurred many times. The V gene is TRBV29-1, the J gene TRBJ2-7, with D perhaps TRBD2 (5 bases). The length of the CDR3 is 10 residues. The germline CDR1 and CDR2 sequences are SQVTM and ANQGSEA. V lost 4 bases to trimming and J lost 4 bases, with 5 bases between them. The CDR3 DNA reads TGCAGCGTTGGGGAGTACGAGCAGTACTTC. Translating gives CSVGEYEQYF.

This clonotype was seen a handful of times. V and J are TRBV27 and TRBJ2-7; TRBD1 aligns across 8 bases. V lost 6 bases and J lost 4; bases outside the gene matches: 5. The CDR3 extends over 13 amino acids. Germline CDR1 is MNHEY and CDR2 is SMNVEV (reference sequence). The CDR3 nucleotides read TGTGCCAGCAGACGACAGGGGTGGTACGAGCAGTACTTC. Its protein product is CASRRQGWYEQYF.

In its sample, this clonotype was seen a few times. The genes are TRBV2 and TRBJ2-1, with TRBD2 matching 12 bases. CDR3 length equals 16 residues. V was clipped by 6 bases and J by 3 bases; unmatched bases: 6. CDR1 and CDR2 from the germline V gene are SNHLY and FYNNEI. CDR3 protein: CASSPRLAGDYNEQFF. In DNA form, the CDR3 reads TGTGCCAGCAGCCCAAGACTAGCGGGGGACTACAATGAGCAGTTCTTC. Drawing the rest from reference TRBV2 and TRBJ2-1, the complete variable domain is EPEVTQTPSHQVTQMGQEVILRCVPISNHLYFYWYRQILGQKVEFLVSFYNNEISEKSEIFDDQFSVERPDGSNFTLKIRSTKLEDSAMYFCASSPRLAGDYNEQFFGPGTRLTVL.

CDR3 in amino acids: CASSLESAPEQYF. As DNA, the CDR3 is TGCGCCAGCAGCTTGGAATCGGCGCCCGAGCAGTACTTC. The chain combines TRBV5-1 with TRBJ2-7; D not certain. The germline V gene encodes CDR1 SGHRS and CDR2 YFSETQ. This CDR3 has 13 amino acids. Between the trimmed V and J ends, which lost 0 bases and 6 bases, there was a span of 10 bases. Drawing the rest from reference TRBV5-1 and TRBJ2-7, the complete variable domain is KAGVTQTPRYLIKTRGQQVTLSCSPISGHRSVSWYQQTPGQGLQFLFEYFSETQRNKGNFPGRFSGRQFSNSRSEMNVSTLELGDSALYLCASSLESAPEQYFGPGTRLTVT.

This clonotype was seen ten or more times. The chain recombines TRBV12-3 or TRBV12-4 with TRBJ1-5; D remains ambiguous. The CDR3 has 14 residues. V gave up 6 bases and J gave up 5 bases, with 14 bases separating them. CDR3 bases: TGTGCCAGCAGCCCCTCTCCGAGTGATCAGCCCCAGCATTTT. Its translation: CASSPSPSDQPQHF.

This clonotype was seen a handful of times. The chain combines TRBV6-5 with TRBJ2-3; 8 positions match TRBD1. In germline, CDR1 is MNHEY, CDR2 SVGAGI. Trimming removed 0 bases from V and 5 bases from J; junction bases left unmatched: 4. This CDR3 comprises 15 residues. CDR3 DNA sequence: TGTGCCAGCAGTTACTCTGTGACAGGGGTAGATACGCAGTATTTT. It is translated as CASSYSVTGVDTQYF.